This TCR beta chain is from a study of CD8 T cells in Susac syndrome (dated 2019 in TCRdb). Describing the broader study: Repertoire sequencing was used to test whether CD8+ T cell activation and differentiation in Susac syndrome was antigen driven. The study compared CD8+ T cell repertoire clonality among about a dozen healthy donors, around 14 Susac syndrome patients and 15 multiple sclerosis patients.

As concerns this clonotype: Its specific antigen is unknown. The input lacks base qualities; no much larger clone sits a single base away.

Overall study results and their limits: The number of individuals in the TCR sequencing and HLA analysis was acknowledged as relatively small.

Peripheral blood CD8+ and CD4+ T cells from healthy donors, Susac syndrome patients and multiple sclerosis patients were profiled by high-throughput TCR beta sequencing. Treatment-naive patients with stable or active relapsing-remitting disease fulfilling revised McDonald criteria were used as multiple sclerosis controls. Bulk CD8+ and CD4+ T cells were purified magnetically by negative isolation, whereas CD8+ TEMRA cells were enriched by FACS. Blood was collected in EDTA tubes and processed within 24 hours, with PBMCs isolated through density gradient centrifugation. PBMCs destined for TCR sequencing were cryopreserved in liquid nitrogen and later thawed in a 37 °C water bath. The sorted or isolated CD4+, CD8+ and CD8+ TEMRA cells reached a purity of at least 90%. RNA was extracted with the RNeasy kit and roughly 0.5 to 1 ug was reverse transcribed using random hexamers. TCR beta CDR3 regions were amplified with the immunoSEQ multiplex PCR assay covering 54 Vbeta and 13 Jbeta segments. Bias from PCR amplification was corrected by using a synthetic template baseline for primer optimization and for computational correction. On the study's bioinformatics: Reads were annotated to V, D and J genes per IMGT and analyzed with immunoSEQ Analyzer, keeping only productive sequences. Clonality was computed as one minus Shannon entropy normalized by log2 of the number of productive unique sequences. For each patient and control, public and private clones were evaluated within the 100 most prevalent clones. A clone was defined as Susac-specific if it was absent from the healthy and MS cohorts, from roughly 980 published viral clones and from other ImmuneACCESS disease sequences. TCRdb itself trimmed the public reads at Q25 with fastp, ran MiXCR and retained productive beta chains. Each entry merges the rows of one CDR3 protein and shows their most common DNA and genes. The V and J calls come from TCRdb's annotation, not from the publication. This sample gives 250,000 to 300,000 distinct CDR3 sequences in total; about 88% of them show up just once. The ten largest account for roughly 0.2% of the sample.

The sequencing sample was made of CD8+ T cells from PBMCs. This clonotype was obtained from a human donor with multiple sclerosis.

Here the CDR3 is given as CASSAGGRSNQPQHF. The DNA sequence follows: TGTGCCAGTAGTGCGGGCGGGCGCAGCAATCAGCCCCAGCATTTT. In this chain, TRBV19 is recombined with TRBJ1-5; no D gene call is confident. CDR1 LNHDA and CDR2 SQIVND are derived from the germline V gene (reference sequence). The trim is 5 bases for V and 1 base for J, with a gap of 12 bases between the germline ends. The CDR3 covers 15 residues, taking in both the cysteine and the phenylalanine. Left in the record is the CDR3 DNA by itself, 45 bases read in frame from the first base.